The 18 T cell receptor beta chains reported below all come from one sample, sequenced in a study of radiotherapy plus CTLA-4 blockade in lung cancer. Only in-frame clones appear in the TCRdb table, and some are missing; sequencing was by immunoSEQ multiplex PCR. The sample records tens of thousands of clones, 77% being singletons. The material was peripheral blood, obtained from a patient treated with radiotherapy plus ipilimumab. These receptors all come from a human donor with non-small cell lung cancer who had a partial response to radiotherapy plus ipilimumab.

This chain links TRBV27 with TRBJ2-3; no clear D gene. Per the germline V gene, CDR1 is MNHEY and CDR2 is SMNVEV (reference sequence). Trimming cost V 0 bases and J 8 bases, with 12 bases left between them. The CDR3 length is 14 residues. The CDR3: CASSLSVPVGTQYF. CDR3 nucleotides: TGTGCCAGCAGTTTATCTGTGCCCGTCGGTACGCAGTATTTT.

The chain carries TRBV4-1 and TRBJ2-7; possible D gene TRBD1, 6 bases. CDR3 length equals 15 residues. CDR1 is MGHRA and CDR2 is YSYEKL in the germline V gene. V dropped 1 base and J dropped 6 bases, with 16 bases sitting between them. In nucleotides, the CDR3 is TGCGCCAGCAGCCAAGCCCTCCAGGGGTTCGGCGAGCAGTACTTC. Translating it yields CASSQALQGFGEQYF.

The chain has TRBV29-1 and TRBJ2-3, with 12 bases that match TRBD2. V shed 6 bases and J 2 bases; nucleotides not matched to a gene: 3. Per germline, CDR1 SQVTM and CDR2 ANQGSEA. The CDR3 extends over 14 amino acids. The CDR3 nucleotides are TGCAGCGTCGGACTAGCGGGGTTCACAGATACGCAGTATTTT. Encoded protein: CSVGLAGFTDTQYF.

This clone occurred once. Mismatch with germline at one junction end may stem from a read error. The J gene is TRBJ1-4, the V gene TRBV11-3; 12 bases line up with TRBD1. CDR3 length: 18 amino acids. CDR1 is SGHNT, CDR2 YENEEA, per germline. DNA of the CDR3: TGTGCCAGCAGCCTAGATCTCCCCCCGGGACAGGGGGCGAAAAAACTGTTTTTT. It is translated as CASSLDLPPGQGAKKLFF.

The J gene is TRBJ2-2, the V gene TRBV6-1; 13 bases agree with TRBD2. The ends lost 6 bases at V and 6 bases at J; junction bases unmatched: 1. This CDR3 region has 14 residues. Germline lookup yields CDR1 MNHNS and CDR2 SASEGT. This CDR3 reads CASSGLAGAGELFF. Here the CDR3 DNA reads TGTGCCAGCAGCGGACTAGCGGGGGCCGGGGAGCTGTTTTTT.

This clone has just one count. The chain combines TRBV18 with TRBJ1-5; TRBD1 matches 8 bases. The CDR3 loop spans 16 amino acids. From germline, CDR1 is KGHSH and CDR2 LQKENI. V shed 5 bases and J 0 bases; nucleotides not matched to a gene: 6. The CDR3 reads CASSKDRVDSNQPQHF. The CDR3, as DNA: TGTGCCAGCTCAAAGGACAGGGTTGATAGCAATCAGCCCCAGCATTTT.

The gene calls are TRBV7-2 and TRBJ2-1; TRBD1 aligns across 7 bases. J gave up 9 bases and V 5 bases, and 10 bases lay outside the gene matches. Looked up from germline, CDR1 is SGHTA and CDR2 is FQGNSA. The CDR3 sequence is 14 residues long. The CDR3 here is CASSRDSGLSEQFF. The CDR3 bases are TGTGCCAGCAGCCGGGACAGCGGCTTGAGTGAGCAGTTCTTC.

This chain uses TRBV11-2 with TRBJ2-1, with TRBD2 matching over 7 bases. The CDR3 extends over 16 amino acids. Germline V CDR1 and CDR2: SGHAT, FQNNGV. V lost 1 base, J lost 3 bases, and 6 bases stayed unmatched. The CDR3 here is CASSLGSSGNYNEQFF. The CDR3 DNA reads as TGTGCCAGCAGCTTAGGGTCCAGCGGGAACTACAATGAGCAGTTCTTC.

As regards this clone: Sequence at one end of the junction differs from germline and may be a read error. This chain joins TRBV9 and TRBJ1-1; D unclear. There are 13 residues in the CDR3. CDR1 is SGDLS, CDR2 YYNGEE, per germline. The CDR3, as DNA: TGTTCCAGCAGCGTGGGCAGCAACACTGAAGCTTTCTTT. It specifies CSSSVGSNTEAFF.

CDR3 amino acids: CASSLVGALNNEQFF. For the CDR3, the DNA is TGTGCCAGCAGCTTAGTGGGGGCCTTAAACAATGAGCAGTTCTTC. The chain has TRBV7-9 and TRBJ2-1, with D possibly matching TRBD1 (6 bases). Trimming removed 1 base at V and 5 bases at J, with 12 bases between. The CDR3 contains 15 residues. Per the germline V gene, CDR1 is SEHNR and CDR2 is FQNEAQ (reference sequence).

V gene TRBV6-5 combines with J gene TRBJ1-2; 7 bases fit TRBD1. Germline V gene data show CDR1 as MNHEY and CDR2 as SVGAGI. Germline trimming cut 7 bases from V and 4 bases from J; bases unmatched to any gene: 6. CDR3 length equals 13 residues. The DNA for the CDR3 is TGTGCCAGCACCTTGGACAGGACCTATGGCTACACCTTC. This gives the protein CASTLDRTYGYTF.

The CDR3 sequence is CASSFDRVSNQPQHF. The CDR3 DNA follows: TGTGCCAGCTCGTTCGACAGGGTTAGCAATCAGCCCCAGCATTTT. This chain connects TRBV18 to TRBJ1-5, with 7 positions matching TRBD1. Unmatched junction bases numbered 5, after V lost 6 bases and J lost 0 bases. CDR3 length: 15 amino acids. Germline loops: CDR1 KGHSH, CDR2 LQKENI.

The chain employs TRBV6-1 and TRBJ1-5; D is ambiguous. This CDR3 comprises 13 residues. CDR1 MNHNS and CDR2 SASEGT come from the germline V gene. V was cut by 4 bases and J by 0 bases, with 4 bases left in between. This CDR3 is CASSGLSNQPQHF. CDR3 in DNA: TGTGCCAGCAGTGGGCTTAGCAATCAGCCCCAGCATTTT.

This clone occurred once. The rearrangement links TRBV5-8 to TRBJ1-4; 8 bases fit TRBD1. The CDR3 consists of 14 residues. Trimming cost V 2 bases and J 10 bases; bases outside gene matches: 7. The germline gives CDR1 SGHTS, CDR2 YDEGEE. CDR3 in amino acids: CASSLDQGAGKLFF. CDR3 nucleotides: TGTGCCAGCAGCTTAGATCAGGGGGCCGGAAAACTGTTTTTT. The whole variable domain, remainder taken from reference TRBV5-8 and TRBJ1-4, is EAGVTQSPTHLIKTRGQQATLRCSPISGHTSVYWYQQALGLGLQFLLWYDEGEERNRGNFPPRFSGRQFPNYSSELNVNALELEDSALYLCASSLDQGAGKLFFGSGTQLSVL.

The J gene is TRBJ2-7, the V gene TRBV28; 9 bases align to TRBD1. CDR3 length: 16 amino acids. Germline V gene sequence: CDR1 MDHEN, CDR2 SYDVKM. V trimming: 5 bases; J trimming: 4 bases; junction bases outside the gene matches: 12. The chain's CDR3 is CASSVSGTGRVYEQYF. For the CDR3, the DNA is TGTGCCAGCAGTGTATCCGGGACAGGGCGTGTTTACGAGCAGTACTTC.

This clone was detected a few times. V and J are TRBV7-8 and TRBJ2-1; perhaps TRBD2 as D (6 bases). CDR1 is SGHVS and CDR2 is FQNEAQ in the germline V gene. V shed 5 bases and J shed 8 bases, with 13 bases lying between them. The CDR3 runs 13 residues. CDR3 loop: CASSMGGWDEQFF. CDR3 sequence (DNA): TGTGCCAGCAGCATGGGAGGTTGGGATGAGCAGTTCTTC.

This chain uses TRBV4-2 with TRBJ1-4, with 7 bases fitting TRBD1. The germline CDR1 and CDR2 sequences are LGHNA and YNFKEQ. V dropped 0 bases and J dropped 5; count of bases not matched to a gene: 3. The CDR3 contains 15 residues. In nucleotides, the CDR3 is TGTGCCAGCAGCCAAGATAGCAGGGGGAATGAAAAACTGTTTTTT. Its translation is CASSQDSRGNEKLFF.

V is TRBV5-8 and J is TRBJ1-5; perhaps TRBD1 as D (5 bases). CDR1 is SGHTS and CDR2 is YDEGEE in the germline V gene. Trimming took 2 bases from V and 7 from J, leaving 19 bases between them. The CDR3 has 16 residues. The CDR3 reads CASSFLSGSGVQPQHF. CDR3 DNA sequence: TGTGCCAGCAGCTTCCTCTCGGGGTCGGGGGTCCAGCCCCAGCATTTT.